The 31 T cell receptor beta chains given below trace back to one sample, sequenced in a study of T-cell reconstitution after alpha-beta-depleted transplantation in children. For TCRbeta, the library was prepared with unique molecular identifiers. One entry per CDR3 protein results from TCRdb running MiXCR on the PCR reads. The sample includes hundreds of thousands of distinct CDR3 sequences, roughly 10% of them seen just once. The source material was peripheral blood, sampled 180 days after TCRalphabeta/CD19-depleted stem cell transplant. These receptors originate from a male patient aged 2 to 10 who had a stem cell transplant for chronic granulomatous disease, so the T cells may come from the graft donor.

This clonotype was detected ten times or more. A junction end diverges from the germline sequence, so it may reflect a read error. The gene calls are TRBV7-7 and TRBJ1-5; 8 bases match TRBD1. CDR1 SSHAT and CDR2 FNYEAQ come from the germline V gene (reference sequence). This CDR3 is built from 16 residues. The CDR3, as DNA: TGTGCTAGCAGCTTACGACAGGGGTATAGCAATCAGCCCCAGCATTTT. It is translated as CASSLRQGYSNQPQHF. Together with reference TRBV7-7 and TRBJ1-5, the CDR3 gives the full variable domain: GAGVSQSPRYKVTKRGQDVTLRCDPISSHATLYWYQQALGQGPEFLTYFNYEAQPDKSGLPSDRFSAERPEGSISTLTIQRTEQRDSAMYRCASSLRQGYSNQPQHFGDGTRLSIL.

This clonotype was seen repeatedly, ten times or more. The chain links TRBV12-5 to TRBJ2-2; 8 bases are a match to TRBD1. The length of the CDR3 is 16 residues. V shed 7 bases, J shed 5 bases, and the junction held 12 bases outside the gene matches. CDR1 and CDR2 from the germline V gene are LGHNT and FRNRAP. CDR3 in DNA: TGTGCTAGTGACGCCCCCGGGACAGGTGGAACCGGGGAGCTGTTTTTT. Translated, it gives CASDAPGTGGTGELFF.

This clonotype has at least ten counts. The chain employs TRBV11-2 and TRBJ2-5, with no clear D. Between the trimmed V and J ends, which lost 5 bases and 5 bases, there was a span of 15 bases. The CDR3 length is 14 residues. Germline assignment: CDR1 SGHAT and CDR2 FQNNGV. The CDR3 loop is CASSPRRAAETQYF. CDR3 nucleotides: TGTGCCAGCAGCCCGCGTCGGGCGGCTGAGACCCAGTACTTC.

This clonotype showed up many times. The rearrangement uses TRBV20-1 and TRBJ2-7; D possibly corresponds to TRBD1 (5 bases). The germline gives CDR1 DFQATT, CDR2 SNEGSKA (reference sequence). The CDR3 is 14 residues long. V lost 1 base to trimming and J lost 2 bases, with 12 bases between them. CDR3 DNA sequence: TGCAGTGCTAGAGCGGTCAAAGGGGCCTACGAGCAGTACTTC. It yields the protein CSARAVKGAYEQYF.

This clonotype appeared many times. V gene TRBV5-1 combines with J gene TRBJ2-7; the D is unclear. This CDR3 is 13 amino acids long. Per the germline V gene, CDR1 is SGHRS and CDR2 is YFSETQ. The V and J ends lost 2 bases and 6 bases respectively, with 12 bases between them. The CDR3 bases are TGCGCCAGCAGCTTCTTAGACAACTTCGAGCAGTACTTC. This translates into CASSFLDNFEQYF.

In this sample, this clonotype turned up many times. The J gene is TRBJ2-1, the V gene TRBV9, with a weak D call TRBD2 (5 bases). CDR3 size: 15 residues. Germline loops: CDR1 SGDLS, CDR2 YYNGEE. V was cut by 0 bases and J by 2 bases, with 9 bases left in between. The CDR3 DNA is TGTGCCAGCAGCGTAGAAGCGGAGGCCTACAATGAGCAGTTCTTC. Amino acid sequence: CASSVEAEAYNEQFF.

This clonotype was detected many times. The chain is built from TRBV5-1 and TRBJ2-3; D not certain. Trimming cost V 0 bases and J 4 bases, with 9 bases left between them. This CDR3 contains 14 residues. Germline loops: CDR1 SGHRS, CDR2 YFSETQ. The CDR3 region is CASSLEGIADTQYF. In DNA, the CDR3 is TGCGCCAGCAGCTTGGAAGGGATCGCAGATACGCAGTATTTT. Drawing the rest from reference TRBV5-1 and TRBJ2-3, the complete variable domain is KAGVTQTPRYLIKTRGQQVTLSCSPISGHRSVSWYQQTPGQGLQFLFEYFSETQRNKGNFPGRFSGRQFSNSRSEMNVSTLELGDSALYLCASSLEGIADTQYFGPGTRLTVL.

This clonotype was recorded many times. The chain uses TRBV27 and TRBJ1-6; TRBD1 is a possible D gene (6 bases). V was shortened by 3 bases and J by 6 bases, with 12 bases between the two germline ends. Germline V gene lookup returns CDR1 MNHEY and CDR2 SMNVEV (reference sequence). The CDR3 is 15 residues long. The chain's CDR3 is CASSFYPGANSPLHF. The CDR3 DNA reads TGTGCCAGCAGTTTTTACCCGGGGGCTAATTCACCCCTCCACTTT.

There are a few counts of this clonotype. The chain uses TRBV3-1 and TRBJ1-5, with D possibly matching TRBD1 (6 bases). V dropped 0 bases and J dropped 6 bases, with 21 bases sitting between them. The germline CDR1 and CDR2 sequences are LGHDT and YNNKEL (reference sequence). The CDR3 loop spans 18 amino acids. The CDR3 DNA reads TGTGCCAGCAGCCAAGATAGGGGCAGGGGCCTAGAAGTTCAGCCCCAGCATTTT. Protein: CASSQDRGRGLEVQPQHF.

The CDR3 loop is CASKGDSGNTIYF. The DNA of the CDR3 is TGTGCCAGCAAAGGGGACTCTGGAAACACCATATATTTT. This chain uses TRBV5-4 with TRBJ1-3; possibly TRBD1 for D (5 bases). Trimming shortened V by 6 bases and J by 0 bases, and 7 bases separated the two germline ends. The CDR3 spans 13 residues. The germline CDR1 and CDR2 sequences are SGHNT and YYREEE (reference sequence).

This clonotype showed up many times. This sequence joins TRBV12-3 or TRBV12-4 and TRBJ2-3, with D perhaps matching TRBD1 or TRBD2 (6 bases each). The CDR3 has 15 residues. Between the trimmed V and J ends, which lost 10 bases and 3 bases, there was a span of 20 bases. The chain's CDR3 is CATGDGGAFTDTQYF. CDR3 DNA sequence: TGTGCCACCGGTGACGGGGGCGCGTTTACAGATACGCAGTATTTT.

The chain links TRBV30 to TRBJ1-1; no clear D gene. This CDR3 contains 13 residues. Trimming pared 4 bases from V and 2 bases from J, leaving 11 bases between. In germline, CDR1 is GTSNPN, CDR2 SVGIG (reference sequence). For the CDR3, the DNA is TGTGCCTGGACGGACTTATTCAACACTGAAGCTTTCTTT. Translated: CAWTDLFNTEAFF.

This clonotype was counted ten times or more. The chain is built from TRBV5-1 and TRBJ2-1; TRBD2 aligns across 13 bases. The germline V gene encodes CDR1 SGHRS and CDR2 YFSETQ. The CDR3 consists of 15 residues. V trimming: 1 base; J trimming: 7 bases; junction bases outside the gene matches: 2. The CDR3 DNA is TGCGCCAGCAGCTTGAAACTAGCGGGAGGGAATGAGCAGTTCTTC. The encoded protein is CASSLKLAGGNEQFF.

This clonotype was recorded many times. The V and J genes are TRBV7-2 and TRBJ2-1; 7 bases agree with TRBD2. Germline-derived CDR1 and CDR2 are SGHTA and FQGNSA. Unmatched junction bases numbered 3, after V lost 4 bases and J lost 9 bases. CDR3 length equals 12 residues. In nucleotides, the CDR3 is TGTGCCAGCAGCTCGGGGGGAGGTGAGCAGTTCTTC. This codes for CASSSGGGEQFF. Full variable domain (remainder filled in from reference TRBV7-2 and TRBJ2-1): GAGVSQSPSNKVTEKGKDVELRCDPISGHTALYWYRQSLGQGLEFLIYFQGNSAPDKSGLPSDRFSAERTGGSVSTLTIQRTQQEDSAVYLCASSSGGGEQFFGPGTRLTVL.

This clonotype has a count of ten or more. Just one base apart from a much larger clone, this may be a read error. The CDR3 region is CSTRSGRSPYEQYF. Here the CDR3 DNA reads TGCAGTACTAGATCGGGACGATCCCCCTACGAGCAGTACTTC. The V gene is TRBV20-1, the J gene TRBJ2-7; perhaps D is TRBD1 or TRBD2 (5 bases each). This CDR3 comprises 14 residues. Germline CDR1 DFQATT, CDR2 SNEGSKA (reference sequence).

This clonotype was counted at least ten times. The chain combines TRBV28 with TRBJ2-1; perhaps TRBD1 as D (6 bases). The CDR3 has 14 residues. The germline V gene has CDR1 MDHEN and CDR2 SYDVKM. The V end was cut by 3 bases, the J end by 6 bases, with 12 bases between. The DNA of the CDR3 is TGTGCCAGCAGTTTTCGAGGCAGGGGCAATGAGCAGTTCTTC. Its translation: CASSFRGRGNEQFF. Drawing the rest from reference TRBV28 and TRBJ2-1, the complete variable domain is DVKVTQSSRYLVKRTGEKVFLECVQDMDHENMFWYRQDPGLGLRLIYFSYDVKMKEKGDIPEGYSVSREKKERFSLILESASTNQTSMYLCASSFRGRGNEQFFGPGTRLTVL.

This clonotype has ten or more counts. The chain couples TRBV27 to TRBJ2-7; TRBD1 matches 8 bases. Germline V gene data show CDR1 as MNHEY and CDR2 as SMNVEV (reference sequence). The CDR3 extends over 16 amino acids. The trim removed 4 bases at V and 4 bases at J, leaving 12 bases unmatched. CDR3 nucleotides: TGTGCCAGCAGTTCTCTTGTGGACAGGGTCCCGTACGAGCAGTACTTC. This gives the protein CASSSLVDRVPYEQYF.

For this clonotype: This may be a read error: a much more frequent sequence differs by one nucleotide. The CDR3 coding sequence is TGCGCCAGCAGCCCTACAGAGGGACATCAGCCCCAGCATTTT. As protein: CASSPTEGHQPQHF. The V call is TRBV5-1, the J call TRBJ1-5; D may be TRBD1 (5 bases). CDR3 size: 14 residues. Germline values: CDR1 SGHRS, CDR2 YFSETQ. V shed 4 bases and J shed 5 bases, with 13 bases lying between them.

There are many counts of this clonotype. The chain carries TRBV12-5 and TRBJ2-6; the D is unclear. The V end lost 3 bases, the J end lost 0 bases, and 12 bases lay between the germline ends. Germline V gene lookup returns CDR1 LGHNT and CDR2 FRNRAP. The CDR3 runs to 17 residues. In nucleotides, the CDR3 is TGTGCTAGTGGTTTTAGGTCCCCCCCCTCTGGGGCCAACGTCCTGACTTTC. Protein sequence: CASGFRSPPSGANVLTF.

A few counts support this clonotype. V usage is TRBV28 and J usage is TRBJ1-5; D is uncertain. With 3 bases removed from V and 0 bases from J, the gap between germline ends came to 9 bases. This CDR3 is built from 15 residues. The germline gives CDR1 MDHEN, CDR2 SYDVKM. CDR3 nucleotides: TGTGCCAGCAGTTTCCCAGGATATAGCAATCAGCCCCAGCATTTT. It specifies CASSFPGYSNQPQHF.

This clonotype was counted at least ten times. The J gene is TRBJ1-1, the V gene TRBV6-5, with a possible D match to TRBD1 (5 bases). The CDR3 sequence is 14 residues long. V was cut by 2 bases and J by 1 base, with 8 bases left in between. CDR1 MNHEY and CDR2 SVGAGI come from the germline V gene. Here the CDR3 DNA reads TGTGCCAGCAGTTACCTCACAGGGAACACTGAAGCTTTCTTT. Its translation: CASSYLTGNTEAFF.

This clonotype showed up many times. J is TRBJ1-4 and V is TRBV19, with no clear D. Trimming left V 6 bases short and J 2 bases short, with 16 bases between. Looked up from germline, CDR1 is LNHDA and CDR2 is SQIVND (reference sequence). This CDR3 region has 16 residues. CDR3 coding DNA: TGTGCCAGTAGCTACGTCGGGCCTTTGACTAATGAAAAACTGTTTTTT. Its protein product is CASSYVGPLTNEKLFF.

This clonotype was counted many times. V usage is TRBV7-2 and J usage is TRBJ2-2; tentatively, D is TRBD1 (6 bases). The ends were cut back, 4 bases at V and 5 bases at J, with 17 bases in the middle. The CDR3 is 16 residues long. Germline V CDR1 and CDR2: SGHTA, FQGNSA. CDR3 sequence reads: CASSSSGGLRTGELFF. CDR3 nucleotides: TGTGCCAGCAGCTCTAGTGGGGGCTTGAGGACCGGGGAGCTGTTTTTT.

This clonotype was seen many times. This chain connects TRBV6-1 to TRBJ1-1; D ambiguous. This CDR3 contains 13 residues. The V end lost 10 bases, the J end lost 4 bases, and 16 bases lay between the germline ends. Germline CDR1 and CDR2: MNHNS and SASEGT. The CDR3 region has the DNA TGTGCCACCCAACGGAACCGGGGCACTGAAGCTTTCTTT. It specifies CATQRNRGTEAFF.

This clonotype was found many times. This chain uses TRBV24-1 with TRBJ2-1, with a tentative D call TRBD1 (6 bases). Germline assignment: CDR1 KGHDR and CDR2 SFDVKD. V was clipped by 9 bases and J by 8 bases, with 16 bases between them. The CDR3 contains 13 residues. CDR3 sequence (DNA): TGTGCCACCCAGGGGACACCTCGCGATGAGCAGTTCTTC. Its translation: CATQGTPRDEQFF.

This clonotype has at least ten counts. V usage is TRBV20-1 and J usage is TRBJ2-3, with D unresolved. The V gene's germline CDR1 is DFQATT and CDR2 SNEGSKA (reference sequence). The CDR3 has 15 residues. The V gene lost 6 bases and the J gene lost 1 base, with 17 bases spanning the gap. The chain's CDR3 is CSASPADLGTDTQYF. Written as DNA, the CDR3 is TGCAGTGCCAGCCCGGCCGATCTAGGCACAGATACGCAGTATTTT.

This clonotype was detected ten times or more. This rearrangement joins TRBV29-1 to TRBJ2-7; D might be TRBD2 (6 bases). The germline CDR1 and CDR2 sequences are SQVTM and ANQGSEA. CDR3 length: 13 amino acids. V was pared by 4 bases and J by 6 bases, with 16 bases between. The CDR3 protein is CSVVAGMQREQYF. The DNA for the CDR3 is TGCAGCGTTGTGGCGGGGATGCAGCGCGAGCAGTACTTC.

This clonotype was seen many times. The chain carries TRBV11-2 and TRBJ2-3; 14 nucleotides match TRBD2. The CDR3 covers 19 residues. V was pared by 1 base and J by 2 bases, with 8 bases of the junction left unmatched. CDR1 and CDR2 (germline): SGHAT, FQNNGV. The CDR3 loop reads CASSLVPRLAGGLTDTQYF. DNA of the CDR3: TGTGCCAGCAGCTTAGTTCCCAGACTAGCGGGGGGGCTCACAGATACGCAGTATTTT.

This clonotype was found many times. The genes are TRBV10-3 and TRBJ2-7; D remains unclear. Germline V lookup: CDR1 ENHRY, CDR2 SYGVKD. V lost 2 bases to trimming and J lost 2 bases, with 7 bases between them. This CDR3 has 13 amino acids. CDR3 nucleotides: TGTGCCATCAGTGAGACAAGAACCTACGAGCAGTACTTC. Its translation is CAISETRTYEQYF.

At least ten counts were recorded for this clonotype. V is TRBV27 and J is TRBJ2-1, with D perhaps TRBD1 (6 bases). Germline-derived CDR1 and CDR2 are MNHEY and SMNVEV (reference sequence). The CDR3 is made up of 16 amino acids. The V and J ends lost 3 bases and 8 bases respectively, with 20 bases between them. CDR3 DNA: TGTGCCAGCAGTTTTATAAGGGGGAGAGGTCGAGATGAGCAGTTCTTC. Amino acids: CASSFIRGRGRDEQFF.

The genes are TRBV9 and TRBJ2-1, with 16 bases aligning to TRBD2. The CDR3 loop spans 19 amino acids. The V segment lost 4 bases and the J segment 1 base; nucleotides outside the gene matches: 8. Germline assignment: CDR1 SGDLS and CDR2 YYNGEE. The CDR3 loop is CASSKPGLAGGRSYNEQFF. As DNA, the CDR3 is TGTGCCAGCAGCAAGCCGGGACTAGCGGGAGGGAGGTCCTACAATGAGCAGTTCTTC.